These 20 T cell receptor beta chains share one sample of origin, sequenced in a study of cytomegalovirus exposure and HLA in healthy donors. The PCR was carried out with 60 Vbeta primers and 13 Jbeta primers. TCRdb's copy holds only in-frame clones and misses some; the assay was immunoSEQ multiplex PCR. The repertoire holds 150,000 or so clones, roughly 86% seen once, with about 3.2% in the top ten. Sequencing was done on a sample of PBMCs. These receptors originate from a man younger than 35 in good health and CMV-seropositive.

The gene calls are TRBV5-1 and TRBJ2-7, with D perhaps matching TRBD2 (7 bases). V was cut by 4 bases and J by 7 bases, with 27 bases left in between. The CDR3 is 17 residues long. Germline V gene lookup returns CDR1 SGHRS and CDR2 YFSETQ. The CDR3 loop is CASSQQGGAQVRAEQYF. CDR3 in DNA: TGCGCCAGCAGCCAACAGGGAGGGGCCCAAGTTCGTGCGGAGCAGTACTTC.

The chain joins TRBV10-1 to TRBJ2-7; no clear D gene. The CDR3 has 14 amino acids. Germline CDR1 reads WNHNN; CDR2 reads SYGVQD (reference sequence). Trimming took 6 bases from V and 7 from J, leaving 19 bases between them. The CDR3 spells CASSSSGTAEEQYF. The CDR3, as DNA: TGCGCCAGCAGCAGCAGTGGCACCGCGGAGGAGCAGTACTTC.

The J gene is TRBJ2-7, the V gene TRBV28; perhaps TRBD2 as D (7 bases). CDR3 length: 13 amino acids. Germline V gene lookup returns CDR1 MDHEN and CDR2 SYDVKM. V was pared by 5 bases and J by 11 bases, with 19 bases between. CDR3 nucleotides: TGTGCCAGCAGTGGGGGGGGCGGGGGCAGGGAGTACTTC. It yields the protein CASSGGGGGREYF.

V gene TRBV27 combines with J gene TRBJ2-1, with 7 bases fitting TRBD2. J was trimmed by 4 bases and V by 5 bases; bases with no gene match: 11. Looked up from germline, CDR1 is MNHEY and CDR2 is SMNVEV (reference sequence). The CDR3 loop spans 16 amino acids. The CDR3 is CASSVQGGLGYNEQFF. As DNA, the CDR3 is TGTGCCAGCAGTGTGCAGGGAGGACTAGGATACAATGAGCAGTTCTTC.

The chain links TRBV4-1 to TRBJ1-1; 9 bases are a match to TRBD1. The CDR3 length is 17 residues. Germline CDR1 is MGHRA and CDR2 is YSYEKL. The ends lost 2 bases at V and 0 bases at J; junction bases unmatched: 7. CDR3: CASSQPDRGVMNTEAFF. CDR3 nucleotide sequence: TGCGCCAGCAGCCAACCAGACAGGGGGGTTATGAACACTGAAGCTTTCTTT.

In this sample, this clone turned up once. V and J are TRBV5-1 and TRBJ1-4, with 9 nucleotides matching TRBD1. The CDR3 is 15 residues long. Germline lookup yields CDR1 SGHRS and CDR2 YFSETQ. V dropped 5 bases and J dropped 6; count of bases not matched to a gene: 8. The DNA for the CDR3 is TGCGCCAGCAGGCGTGCGGGACAGGGAGATGAAAAACTGTTTTTT. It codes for CASRRAGQGDEKLFF.

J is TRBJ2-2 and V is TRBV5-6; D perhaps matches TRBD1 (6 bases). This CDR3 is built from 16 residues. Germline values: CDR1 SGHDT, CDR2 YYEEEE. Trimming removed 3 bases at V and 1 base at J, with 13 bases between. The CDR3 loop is CASSSRGPLNTGELFF. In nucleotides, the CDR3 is TGTGCCAGCAGCTCCAGGGGACCGTTGAACACCGGGGAGCTGTTTTTT. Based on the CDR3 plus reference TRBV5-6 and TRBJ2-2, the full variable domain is DAGVTQSPTHLIKTRGQQVTLRCSPKSGHDTVSWYQQALGQGPQFIFQYYEEEERQRGNFPDRFSGHQFPNYSSELNVNALLLGDSALYLCASSSRGPLNTGELFFGEGSRLTVL.

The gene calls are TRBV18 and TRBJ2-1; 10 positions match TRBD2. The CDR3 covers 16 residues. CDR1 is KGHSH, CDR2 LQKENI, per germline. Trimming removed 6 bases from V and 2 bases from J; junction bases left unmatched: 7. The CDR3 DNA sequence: TGTGCCAGCTCTCCGACTAGCGGGTCCACCTACAATGAGCAGTTCTTC. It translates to CASSPTSGSTYNEQFF.

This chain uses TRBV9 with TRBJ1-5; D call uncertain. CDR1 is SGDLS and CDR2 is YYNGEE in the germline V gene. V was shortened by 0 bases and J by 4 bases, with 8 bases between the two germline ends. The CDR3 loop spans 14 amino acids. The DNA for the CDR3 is TGTGCCAGCAGCGTAGTTCTGGAGAATCAGCCCCAGCATTTT. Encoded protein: CASSVVLENQPQHF.

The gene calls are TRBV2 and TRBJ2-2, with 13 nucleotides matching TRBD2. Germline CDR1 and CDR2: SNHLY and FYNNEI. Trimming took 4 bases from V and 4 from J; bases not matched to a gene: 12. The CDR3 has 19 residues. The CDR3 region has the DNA TGTGCCAGCAGTGGCCCCAGGACTAGCGGGAGCGGAGGCACCGGGGAGCTGTTTTTT. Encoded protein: CASSGPRTSGSGGTGELFF.

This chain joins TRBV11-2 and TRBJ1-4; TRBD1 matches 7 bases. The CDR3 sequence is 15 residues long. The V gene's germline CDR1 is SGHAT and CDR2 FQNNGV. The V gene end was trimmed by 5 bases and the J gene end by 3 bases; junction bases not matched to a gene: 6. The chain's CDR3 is CASSQGQLANEKLFF. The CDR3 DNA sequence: TGTGCCAGCAGCCAGGGACAGCTGGCTAATGAAAAACTGTTTTTT.

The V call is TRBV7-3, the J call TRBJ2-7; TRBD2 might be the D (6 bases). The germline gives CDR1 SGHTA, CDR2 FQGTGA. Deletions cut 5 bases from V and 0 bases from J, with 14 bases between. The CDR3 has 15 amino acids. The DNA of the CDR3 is TGTGCCAGCAGCCTTTCTGGGGGGAGCTCCTACGAGCAGTACTTC. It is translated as CASSLSGGSSYEQYF.

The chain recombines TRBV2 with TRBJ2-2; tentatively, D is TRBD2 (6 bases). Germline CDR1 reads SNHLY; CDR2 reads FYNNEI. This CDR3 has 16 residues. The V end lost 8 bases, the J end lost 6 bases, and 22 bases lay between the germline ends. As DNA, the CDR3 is TGTGCCAGCGCATGGCCGGGAGAAGGGAGTCCCGGGGAGCTGTTTTTT. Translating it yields CASAWPGEGSPGELFF. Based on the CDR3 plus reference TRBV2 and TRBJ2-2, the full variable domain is EPEVTQTPSHQVTQMGQEVILRCVPISNHLYFYWYRQILGQKVEFLVSFYNNEISEKSEIFDDQFSVERPDGSNFTLKIRSTKLEDSAMYFCASAWPGEGSPGELFFGEGSRLTVL.

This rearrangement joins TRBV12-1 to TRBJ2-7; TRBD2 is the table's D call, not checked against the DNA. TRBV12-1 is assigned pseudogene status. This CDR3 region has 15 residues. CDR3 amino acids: CASSDPGLAIHEQYF. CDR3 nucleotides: TGTGCCAGCAGCGATCCGGGACTAGCGATCCACGAGCAGTACTTC.

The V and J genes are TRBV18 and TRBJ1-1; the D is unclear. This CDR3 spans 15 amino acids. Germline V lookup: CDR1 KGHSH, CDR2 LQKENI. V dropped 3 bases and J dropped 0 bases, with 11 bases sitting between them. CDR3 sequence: CASSPLPELNTEAFF. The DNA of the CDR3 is TGTGCCAGCTCACCCCTCCCAGAACTGAACACTGAAGCTTTCTTT.

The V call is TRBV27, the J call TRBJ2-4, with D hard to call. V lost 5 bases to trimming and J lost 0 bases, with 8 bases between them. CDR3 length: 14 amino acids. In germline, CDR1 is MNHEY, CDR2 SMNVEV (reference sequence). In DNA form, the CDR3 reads TGTGCCAGCAGTCTCCTCGGAGCCAAAAACATTCAGTACTTC. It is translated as CASSLLGAKNIQYF.

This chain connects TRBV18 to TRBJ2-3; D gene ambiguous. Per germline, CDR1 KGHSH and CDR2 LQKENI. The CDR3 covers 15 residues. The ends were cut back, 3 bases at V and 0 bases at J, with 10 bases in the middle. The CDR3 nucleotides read TGTGCCAGCTCACCGTCCTCGACTAGCACAGATACGCAGTATTTT. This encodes CASSPSSTSTDTQYF.

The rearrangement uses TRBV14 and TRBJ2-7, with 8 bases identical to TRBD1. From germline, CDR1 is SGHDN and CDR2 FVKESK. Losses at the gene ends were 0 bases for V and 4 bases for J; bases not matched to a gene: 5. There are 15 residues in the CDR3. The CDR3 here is CASSQDLDREYEQYF. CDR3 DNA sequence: TGTGCCAGCAGCCAAGATCTGGACAGGGAATACGAGCAGTACTTC.

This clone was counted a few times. The CDR3 loop reads CASRLRPGQLNTEAFF. The CDR3 region has the DNA TGCGCCAGCAGATTGAGGCCGGGACAGTTGAACACTGAAGCTTTCTTT. The chain has TRBV4-1 and TRBJ1-1; 7 bases are a match to TRBD1. This CDR3 is built from 16 residues. With 6 bases clipped from V and 0 bases from J, the junction kept 10 bases outside the gene matches. CDR1 and CDR2 (germline): MGHRA, YSYEKL.

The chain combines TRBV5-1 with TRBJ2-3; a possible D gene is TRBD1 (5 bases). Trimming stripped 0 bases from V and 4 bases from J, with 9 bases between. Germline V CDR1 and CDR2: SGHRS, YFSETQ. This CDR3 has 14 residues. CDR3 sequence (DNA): TGCGCCAGCAGCTTGGTTCAGGGTCCAGATACGCAGTATTTT. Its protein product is CASSLVQGPDTQYF.